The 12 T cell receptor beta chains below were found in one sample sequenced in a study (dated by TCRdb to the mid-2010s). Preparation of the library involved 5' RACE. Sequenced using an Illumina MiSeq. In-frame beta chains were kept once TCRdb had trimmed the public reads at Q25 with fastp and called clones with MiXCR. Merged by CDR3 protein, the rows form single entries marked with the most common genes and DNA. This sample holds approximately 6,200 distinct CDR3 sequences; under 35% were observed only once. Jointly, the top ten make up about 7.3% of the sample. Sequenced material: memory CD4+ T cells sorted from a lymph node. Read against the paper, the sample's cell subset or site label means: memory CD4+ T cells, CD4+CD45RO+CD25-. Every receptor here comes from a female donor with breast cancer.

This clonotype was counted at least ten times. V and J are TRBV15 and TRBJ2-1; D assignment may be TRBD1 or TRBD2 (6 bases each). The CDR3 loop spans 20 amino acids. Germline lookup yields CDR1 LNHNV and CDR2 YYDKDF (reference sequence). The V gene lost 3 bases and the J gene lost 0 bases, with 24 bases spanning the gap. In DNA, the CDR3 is TGTGCCACCAGCAGCCTCCGTCGGGGGCTAGCGACGGGCTCCTACAATGAGCAGTTCTTC. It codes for CATSSLRRGLATGSYNEQFF.

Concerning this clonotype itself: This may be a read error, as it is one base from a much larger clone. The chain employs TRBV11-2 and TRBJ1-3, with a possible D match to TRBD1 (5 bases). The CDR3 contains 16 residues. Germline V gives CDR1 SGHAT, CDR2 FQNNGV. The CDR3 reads CTSSLRRAPSGNTIYF. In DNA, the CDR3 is TGTACCAGCAGCCTTCGCAGGGCTCCCTCTGGAAACACCATATATTTT.

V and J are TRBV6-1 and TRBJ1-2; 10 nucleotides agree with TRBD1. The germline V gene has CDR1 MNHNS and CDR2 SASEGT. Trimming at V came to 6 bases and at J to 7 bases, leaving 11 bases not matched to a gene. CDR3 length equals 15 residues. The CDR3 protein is CASRPNRQGASGYTF. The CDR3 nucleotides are TGTGCCAGCAGGCCCAACCGACAGGGGGCTAGTGGCTACACCTTC.

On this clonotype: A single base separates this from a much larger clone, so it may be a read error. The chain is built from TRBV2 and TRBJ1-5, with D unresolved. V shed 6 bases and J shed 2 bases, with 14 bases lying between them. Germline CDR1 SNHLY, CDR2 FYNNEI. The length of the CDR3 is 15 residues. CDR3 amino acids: CASRAGRHCNQPQHF. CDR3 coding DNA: TGTGCCAGCAGGGCCGGGCGGCACTGCAATCAGCCCCAGCATTTT.

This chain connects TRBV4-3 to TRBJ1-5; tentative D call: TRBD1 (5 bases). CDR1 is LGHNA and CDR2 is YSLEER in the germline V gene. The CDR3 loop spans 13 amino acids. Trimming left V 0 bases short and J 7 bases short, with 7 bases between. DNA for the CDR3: TGCGCCAGCAGCCAAGAAAGGGGCCAGCCCCAGCATTTT. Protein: CASSQERGQPQHF.

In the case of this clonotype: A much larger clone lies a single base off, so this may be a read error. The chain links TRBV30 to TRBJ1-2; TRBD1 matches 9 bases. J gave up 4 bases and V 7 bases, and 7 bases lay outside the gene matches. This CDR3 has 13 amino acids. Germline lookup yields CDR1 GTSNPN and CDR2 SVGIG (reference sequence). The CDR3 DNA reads TGTGCCTTGAAGACAGGGGGAGGCTATGGCTACACCTTC. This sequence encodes CALKTGGGYGYTF.

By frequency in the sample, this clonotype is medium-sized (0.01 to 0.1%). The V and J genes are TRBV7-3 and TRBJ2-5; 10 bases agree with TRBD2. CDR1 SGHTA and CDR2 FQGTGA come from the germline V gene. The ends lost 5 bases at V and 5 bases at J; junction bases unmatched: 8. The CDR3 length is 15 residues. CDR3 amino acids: CASSPTSGVQETQYF. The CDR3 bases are TGTGCCAGCAGCCCAACTAGCGGGGTTCAGGAGACCCAGTACTTC.

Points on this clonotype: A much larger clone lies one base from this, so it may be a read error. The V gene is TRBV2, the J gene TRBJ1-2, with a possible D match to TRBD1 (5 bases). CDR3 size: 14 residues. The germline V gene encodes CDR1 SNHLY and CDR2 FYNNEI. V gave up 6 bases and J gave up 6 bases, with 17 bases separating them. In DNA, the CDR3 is TGTGCCAGCAGCGGGACGACAACACCCAATGGCTACACCTTC. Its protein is CASSGTTTPNGYTF.

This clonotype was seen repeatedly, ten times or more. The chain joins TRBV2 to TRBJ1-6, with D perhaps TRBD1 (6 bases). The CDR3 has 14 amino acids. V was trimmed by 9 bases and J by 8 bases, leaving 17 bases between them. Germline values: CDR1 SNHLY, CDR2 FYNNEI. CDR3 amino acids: CASTLRTEYSPLHF. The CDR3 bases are TGTGCCAGTACCCTCCGGACAGAGTATTCACCCCTCCACTTT. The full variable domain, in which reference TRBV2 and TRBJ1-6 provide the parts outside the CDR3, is EPEVTQTPSHQVTQMGQEVILRCVPISNHLYFYWYRQILGQKVEFLVSFYNNEISEKSEIFDDQFSVERPDGSNFTLKIRSTKLEDSAMYFCASTLRTEYSPLHFGNGTRLTVT.

In DNA, the CDR3 is TGCAGTGCTCATTCGAGGGGGCTGGGAGGCTACACCTTC. Its translation: CSAHSRGLGGYTF. This sequence joins TRBV20-1 and TRBJ1-2; 7 bases are shared with TRBD1. With 5 bases clipped from V and 8 bases from J, the junction kept 11 bases outside the gene matches. Per germline, CDR1 DFQATT and CDR2 SNEGSKA (reference sequence). CDR3 size: 13 residues.

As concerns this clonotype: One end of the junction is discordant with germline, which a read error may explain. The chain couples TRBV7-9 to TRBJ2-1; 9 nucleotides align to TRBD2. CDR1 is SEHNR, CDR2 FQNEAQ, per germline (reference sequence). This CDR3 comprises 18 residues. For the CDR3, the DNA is TGTGCCAGCAGCTTAGAATGGGGAGCTAGCGGGAAAAACAATAAGCAGTTCTTC. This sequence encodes CASSLEWGASGKNNKQFF.

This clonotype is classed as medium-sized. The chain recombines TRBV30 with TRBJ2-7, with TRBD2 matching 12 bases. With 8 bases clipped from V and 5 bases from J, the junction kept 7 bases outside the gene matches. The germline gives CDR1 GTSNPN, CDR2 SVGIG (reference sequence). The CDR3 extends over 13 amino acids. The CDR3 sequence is CAGTSGGTHEQYF. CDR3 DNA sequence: TGTGCCGGCACTAGCGGGGGGACTCACGAGCAGTACTTC.